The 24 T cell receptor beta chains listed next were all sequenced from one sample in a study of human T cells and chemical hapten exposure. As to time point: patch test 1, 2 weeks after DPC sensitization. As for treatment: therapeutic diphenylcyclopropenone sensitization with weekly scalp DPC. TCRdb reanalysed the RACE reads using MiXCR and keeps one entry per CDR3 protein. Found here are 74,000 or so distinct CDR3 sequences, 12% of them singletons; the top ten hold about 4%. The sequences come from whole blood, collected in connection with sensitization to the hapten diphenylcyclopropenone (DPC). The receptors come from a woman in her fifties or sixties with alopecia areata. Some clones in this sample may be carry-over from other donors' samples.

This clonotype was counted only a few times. CDR3 nucleotide sequence: TGCAGTGCTCCGACCGGCGGTGCAGATACGCAGTATTTT. This encodes CSAPTGGADTQYF. J is TRBJ2-3 and V is TRBV20-1; D is ambiguous. The CDR3 has 13 residues. V was trimmed by 5 bases and J by 4 bases, leaving 13 bases between them. Germline V gives CDR1 DFQATT, CDR2 SNEGSKA (reference sequence).

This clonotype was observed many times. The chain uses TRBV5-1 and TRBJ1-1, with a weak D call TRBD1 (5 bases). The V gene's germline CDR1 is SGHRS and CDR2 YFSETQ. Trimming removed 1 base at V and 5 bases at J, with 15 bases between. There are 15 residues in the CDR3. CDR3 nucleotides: TGCGCCAGCAGCTTGCTAGAAGCGGGGGGGACTGAAGCTTTCTTT. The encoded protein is CASSLLEAGGTEAFF.

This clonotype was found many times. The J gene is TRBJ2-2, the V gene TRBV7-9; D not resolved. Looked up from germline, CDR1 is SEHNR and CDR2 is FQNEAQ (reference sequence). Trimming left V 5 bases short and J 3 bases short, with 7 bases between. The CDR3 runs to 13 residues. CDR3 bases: TGTGCCAGCAGCCCTGGGTACACCGGGGAGCTGTTTTTT. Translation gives CASSPGYTGELFF.

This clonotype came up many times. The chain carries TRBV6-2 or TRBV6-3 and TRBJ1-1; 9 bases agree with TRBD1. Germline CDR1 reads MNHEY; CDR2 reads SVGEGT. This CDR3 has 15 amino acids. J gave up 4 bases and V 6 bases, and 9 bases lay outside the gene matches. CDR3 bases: TGTGCCAGCAGCGTCCCCGGGACAGGGATCACTGAAGCTTTCTTT. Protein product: CASSVPGTGITEAFF.

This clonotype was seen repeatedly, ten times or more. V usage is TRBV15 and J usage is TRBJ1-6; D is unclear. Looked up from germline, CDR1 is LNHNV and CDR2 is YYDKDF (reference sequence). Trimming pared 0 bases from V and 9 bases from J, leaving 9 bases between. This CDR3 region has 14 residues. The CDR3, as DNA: TGTGCCACCAGCAGAGATATGGTCCCTTCACCCCTCCACTTT. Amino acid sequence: CATSRDMVPSPLHF.

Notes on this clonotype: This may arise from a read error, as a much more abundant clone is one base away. This CDR3 reads CVSGFWGEQFF. The CDR3 region has the DNA TGTGTTAGTGGTTTCTGGGGTGAGCAGTTCTTC. This rearrangement joins TRBV12-5 to TRBJ2-1; D call uncertain. The germline gives CDR1 LGHNT, CDR2 FRNRAP. CDR3 length: 11 residues.

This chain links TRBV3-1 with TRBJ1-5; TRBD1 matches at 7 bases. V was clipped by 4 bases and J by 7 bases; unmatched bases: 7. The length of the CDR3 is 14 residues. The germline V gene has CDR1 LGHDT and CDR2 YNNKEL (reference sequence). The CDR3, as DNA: TGTGCCAGCAGCCCAAGGGGGCAAGGGCAGCCCCAGCATTTT. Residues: CASSPRGQGQPQHF.

The CDR3 sequence is CSVATTDTQYF. CDR3 DNA: TGCAGCGTTGCTACCACAGATACGCAGTATTTT. The chain has TRBV29-1 and TRBJ2-3, with D hard to call. Germline V gene data show CDR1 as SQVTM and CDR2 as ANQGSEA. V lost 4 bases and J lost 2, with 4 bases in between. The CDR3 spans 11 residues.

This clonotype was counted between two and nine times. The CDR3 DNA follows: TGTGCCAGCAGGGACCCTAACAGGGGAGGCACCGGGGAGCTGTTTTTT. This codes for CASRDPNRGGTGELFF. The V call is TRBV6-2 or TRBV6-3, the J call TRBJ2-2; maybe TRBD1 (7 bases). Trimming pared 6 bases from V and 4 bases from J, leaving 18 bases between. Germline loops: CDR1 MNHEY, CDR2 SVGEGT. The CDR3 sequence is 16 residues long.

The CDR3, as DNA: TGTGCCAGCAGTGACGCTGGGACTAGCAGGTACGAGCAGTACTTC. Encoded protein: CASSDAGTSRYEQYF. V usage is TRBV27 and J usage is TRBJ2-7; 9 bases line up with TRBD2. CDR1 and CDR2 (germline): MNHEY, SMNVEV (reference sequence). Losses at the gene ends were 5 bases for V and 4 bases for J; bases not matched to a gene: 9. CDR3 length: 15 residues.

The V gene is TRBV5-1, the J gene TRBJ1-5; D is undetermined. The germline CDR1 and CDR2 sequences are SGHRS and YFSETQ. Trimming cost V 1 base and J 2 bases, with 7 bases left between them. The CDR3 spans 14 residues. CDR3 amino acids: CASSLSSGNQPQHF. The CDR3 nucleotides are TGCGCCAGCAGCTTGAGTTCTGGCAATCAGCCCCAGCATTTT.

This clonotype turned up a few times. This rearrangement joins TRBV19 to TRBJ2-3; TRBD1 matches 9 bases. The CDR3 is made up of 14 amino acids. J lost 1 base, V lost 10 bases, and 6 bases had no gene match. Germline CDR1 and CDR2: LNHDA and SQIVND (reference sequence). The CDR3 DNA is TGTGCCATTTCGGACAGGGGAGGCACAGATACGCAGTATTTT. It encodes CAISDRGGTDTQYF.

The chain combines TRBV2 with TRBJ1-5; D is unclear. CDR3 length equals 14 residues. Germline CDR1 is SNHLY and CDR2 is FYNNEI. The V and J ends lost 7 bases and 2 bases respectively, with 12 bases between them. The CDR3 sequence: CASKSGSGNQPQHF. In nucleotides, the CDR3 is TGTGCCAGCAAATCGGGGTCCGGCAATCAGCCCCAGCATTTT.

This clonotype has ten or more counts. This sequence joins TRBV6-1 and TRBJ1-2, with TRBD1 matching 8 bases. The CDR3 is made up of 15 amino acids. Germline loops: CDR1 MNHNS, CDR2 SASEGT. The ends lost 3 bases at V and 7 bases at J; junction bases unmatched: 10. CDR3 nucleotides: TGTGCCAGCAGTGAGCAGGGGGCCGAAGCCGGTGGCTACACCTTC. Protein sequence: CASSEQGAEAGGYTF.

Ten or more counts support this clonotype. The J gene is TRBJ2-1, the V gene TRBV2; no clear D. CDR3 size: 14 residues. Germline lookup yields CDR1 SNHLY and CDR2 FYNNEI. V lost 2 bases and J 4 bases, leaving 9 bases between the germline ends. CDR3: CASSELGSYNEQFF. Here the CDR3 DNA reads TGTGCCAGCAGTGAATTGGGCTCATACAATGAGCAGTTCTTC.

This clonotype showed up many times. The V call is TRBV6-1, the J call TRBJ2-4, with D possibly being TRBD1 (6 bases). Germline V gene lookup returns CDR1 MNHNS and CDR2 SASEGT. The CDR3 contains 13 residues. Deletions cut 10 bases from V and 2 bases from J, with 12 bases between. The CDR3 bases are TGTGCCATCAGAGGGACATCCAAAAACATTCAGTACTTC. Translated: CAIRGTSKNIQYF.

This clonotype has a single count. The CDR3 protein is CSAPLGGNQPQHF. In DNA form, the CDR3 reads TGCAGTGCTCCACTGGGCGGCAATCAGCCCCAGCATTTT. V is TRBV20-1 and J is TRBJ1-5, with D uncertain. The V gene lost 5 bases and the J gene lost 2 bases, with 10 bases spanning the gap. The CDR3 spans 13 residues. CDR1 and CDR2 from the germline V gene are DFQATT and SNEGSKA (reference sequence).

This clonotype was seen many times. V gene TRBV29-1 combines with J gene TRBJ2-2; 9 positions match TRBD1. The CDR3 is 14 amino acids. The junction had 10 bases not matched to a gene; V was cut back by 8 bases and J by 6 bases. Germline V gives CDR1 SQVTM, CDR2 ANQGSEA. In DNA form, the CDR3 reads TGCAGCATAAAGGGACAGGGTTTAGCCGGGGAGCTGTTTTTT. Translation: CSIKGQGLAGELFF.

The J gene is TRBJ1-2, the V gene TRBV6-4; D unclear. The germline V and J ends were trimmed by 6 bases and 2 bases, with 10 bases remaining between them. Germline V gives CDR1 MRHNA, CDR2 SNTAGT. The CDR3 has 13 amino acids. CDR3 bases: TGTGCCAGCAGAACGGACGGGAACTATGGCTACACCTTC. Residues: CASRTDGNYGYTF.

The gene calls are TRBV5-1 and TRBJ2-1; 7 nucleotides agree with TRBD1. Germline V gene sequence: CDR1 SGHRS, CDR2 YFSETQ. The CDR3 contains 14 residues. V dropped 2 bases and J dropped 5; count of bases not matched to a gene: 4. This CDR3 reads CASSFHGQDNEQFF. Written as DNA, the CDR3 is TGCGCCAGCAGCTTTCACGGACAGGACAATGAGCAGTTCTTC.

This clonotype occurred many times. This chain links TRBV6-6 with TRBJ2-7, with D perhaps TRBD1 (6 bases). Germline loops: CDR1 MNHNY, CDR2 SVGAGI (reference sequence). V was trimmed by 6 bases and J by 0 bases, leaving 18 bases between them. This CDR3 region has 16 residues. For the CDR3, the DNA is TGTGCCAGCAGCTACCCCCGACAGGCCAGCTCCTACGAGCAGTACTTC. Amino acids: CASSYPRQASSYEQYF.

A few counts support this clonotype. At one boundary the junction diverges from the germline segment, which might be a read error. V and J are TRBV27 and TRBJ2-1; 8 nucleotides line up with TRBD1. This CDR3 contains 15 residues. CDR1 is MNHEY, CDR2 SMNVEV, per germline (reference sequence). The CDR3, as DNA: TGTGTCAGCAGCGGACAGGGACCTACCTACAATGAGCAGTTCTTC. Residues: CVSSGQGPTYNEQFF.

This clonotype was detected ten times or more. The CDR3 loop reads CASCPGQGQETQYF. CDR3 sequence (DNA): TGTGCCAGTTGTCCCGGACAGGGCCAAGAGACCCAGTACTTC. The V and J genes are TRBV12-3 or TRBV12-4 and TRBJ2-5; the match to TRBD1 covers 8 bases. This CDR3 is built from 14 residues. V trimming: 9 bases; J trimming: 1 base; junction bases outside the gene matches: 7.

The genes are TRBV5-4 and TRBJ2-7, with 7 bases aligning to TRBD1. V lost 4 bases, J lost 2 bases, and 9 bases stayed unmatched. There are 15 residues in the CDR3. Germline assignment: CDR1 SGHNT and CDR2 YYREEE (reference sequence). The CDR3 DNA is TGTGCCAGCAGCCGAACCGGACAGGCTACCTACGAGCAGTACTTC. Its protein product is CASSRTGQATYEQYF.